The 10 T cell receptor beta chains given below trace back to one sample, sequenced in a study of T cells after yellow fever vaccination (dated by TCRdb to between 2018 and 2020). The protocol used for the library was 5' RACE. The run used an Illumina NovaSeq 6000. TCRdb reworked the public reads: Q25 trimming with fastp, MiXCR clone assembly, productive beta chains retained. CDR3 protein sequences are deduplicated, and each keeps its most common genes and DNA. In all, the sample holds fewer than 350,000 distinct CDR3 sequences, and approximately 4% of those were seen once. Together, the top ten hold roughly a fifth of the sample. The sample's treatment or condition, from its label and the paper: live attenuated yellow fever vaccine strain. The source was PBMCs, collected 15 days after the yellow fever booster vaccination. The source is a man between 18 and 29 years old who received the YFV17D yellow fever vaccine.

The chain joins TRBV5-5 to TRBJ1-6, with 11 bases aligning to TRBD1. Germline V gene data show CDR1 as SGHKS and CDR2 as YYEKEE (reference sequence). The CDR3 covers 17 residues. With 4 bases clipped from V and 7 bases from J, the junction kept 10 bases outside the gene matches. The CDR3 DNA sequence: TGTGCCAGCAGCGGGGGACCTAGGACAGGGGGCAATTCACCCCTCCACTTT. Translation: CASSGGPRTGGNSPLHF.

This sequence joins TRBV2 and TRBJ2-3; D gene unclear. Looked up from germline, CDR1 is SNHLY and CDR2 is FYNNEI. CDR3 length: 12 residues. V was cut by 0 bases and J by 13 bases, with 11 bases left in between. The CDR3 DNA follows: TGTGCCAGCAGTGAAGCAGGGCCCCAGGAGTATTTT. It specifies CASSEAGPQEYF. The entire variable domain, with the rest obtained from reference TRBV2 and TRBJ2-3, is as follows: EPEVTQTPSHQVTQMGQEVILRCVPISNHLYFYWYRQILGQKVEFLVSFYNNEISEKSEIFDDQFSVERPDGSNFTLKIRSTKLEDSAMYFCASSEAGPQEYFGPGTRLTVL.

The J gene is TRBJ2-7, the V gene TRBV7-2; D is uncertain. The CDR3 has 13 residues. Trimming took off 0 bases at V and 2 bases at J, with 5 bases between the two ends. Per germline, CDR1 SGHTA and CDR2 FQGNSA. The chain's CDR3 is CASSLATPYEQYV. The DNA of the CDR3 is TGTGCCAGCAGCTTAGCGACGCCCTACGAGCAGTACGTC.

The table lists this clonotype with a few counts. The chain employs TRBV7-2 and TRBJ2-1; 8 bases map to TRBD2. Germline-derived CDR1 and CDR2 are SGHTA and FQGNSA. This CDR3 has 15 residues. Trimming at V came to 5 bases and at J to 0 bases, leaving 3 bases not matched to a gene. This CDR3 reads CASSILADSYNEQFF. The CDR3 DNA is TGTGCCAGCAGCATACTAGCGGACTCCTACAATGAGCAGTTCTTC.

The gene calls are TRBV20-1 and TRBJ1-1; D is possibly TRBD1 (6 bases). The germline V gene has CDR1 DFQATT and CDR2 SNEGSKA (reference sequence). The CDR3 sequence is 12 residues long. With 8 bases removed from V and 6 bases from J, the gap between germline ends came to 16 bases. For the CDR3, the DNA is TGCAGTCCGCGAGGGGGACGGGCTGAAGCTTTCTTT. Its translation: CSPRGGRAEAFF.

Only a few counts were recorded for this clonotype. The chain recombines TRBV5-1 with TRBJ2-1; tentative D call: TRBD1 (7 bases). Germline CDR1 is SGHRS and CDR2 is YFSETQ. The CDR3 is 14 residues long. Trimming stripped 6 bases from V and 7 bases from J, with 17 bases between. The CDR3 DNA follows: TGCGCCAGCATTCTGGAGGGGGCGGTGAATGAGCAGTTCTTC. It codes for CASILEGAVNEQFF.

This clonotype has a handful of counts. The chain links TRBV4-3 to TRBJ1-2, with D perhaps TRBD1 (5 bases). This CDR3 spans 16 amino acids. From germline, CDR1 is LGHNA and CDR2 YSLEER. Trimming stripped 0 bases from V and 3 bases from J, with 14 bases between. The CDR3 spells CASSQEGERRDYGYTF. CDR3 sequence (DNA): TGCGCCAGCAGCCAAGAGGGGGAGCGACGGGACTATGGCTACACCTTC.

This clonotype was detected a few times. The chain is built from TRBV3-1 and TRBJ1-5; TRBD1 might be the D (5 bases). There are 14 residues in the CDR3. Trimming shortened V by 2 bases and J by 7 bases, and 12 bases separated the two germline ends. CDR1 is LGHDT, CDR2 YNNKEL, per germline (reference sequence). The CDR3 sequence: CASSQWMGGQPQHF. CDR3 bases: TGTGCCAGCAGCCAATGGATGGGGGGACAGCCCCAGCATTTT.

The chain is built from TRBV12-3 or TRBV12-4 and TRBJ2-7; possibly TRBD1 for D (7 bases). V dropped 7 bases and J dropped 0 bases, with 10 bases sitting between them. The CDR3 contains 13 residues. CDR3 DNA sequence: TGTGCCAGCACGGGGGACAGCTCCTACGAGCAGTACTTC. Translated, it gives CASTGDSSYEQYF.

This clonotype was seen repeatedly, ten times or more. This rearrangement joins TRBV2 to TRBJ1-3; D gene ambiguous. V was trimmed by 4 bases and J by 1 base, leaving 8 bases between them. CDR3 length: 14 residues. Germline CDR1 reads SNHLY; CDR2 reads FYNNEI. The CDR3 sequence: CASSAARSGNTIYF. The CDR3 coding sequence is TGTGCCAGCAGTGCCGCAAGGTCTGGAAACACCATATATTTT.